These 15 T cell receptor beta chains were all obtained from the same sample, sequenced in a study of T cell changes during pregnancy in multiple sclerosis. Profiling relied on immunoSEQ multiplex PCR, and the TCRdb table lists in-frame clones only, not all of them. This table holds fewer than 50,000 clones, around 90% found once. The material was CD8+ T cells from peripheral blood mononuclear cells, obtained in the third trimester of pregnancy. The receptors were sampled from a female donor with multiple sclerosis, enrolled in a pregnancy study.

The gene calls are TRBV10-3 and TRBJ2-2; a possible D gene is TRBD1 (7 bases). There are 15 residues in the CDR3. CDR1 ENHRY and CDR2 SYGVKD come from the germline V gene. Trimming stripped 10 bases from V and 8 bases from J, with 23 bases between. This chain's CDR3 is CAKPQGPPGVGELFF. Here the CDR3 DNA reads TGTGCCAAACCACAGGGGCCTCCGGGGGTGGGGGAGCTGTTTTTT.

The chain uses TRBV7-9 and TRBJ2-5; 9 bases match TRBD1. V gave up 5 bases and J gave up 1 base; unmatched junction bases: 5. The CDR3 sequence is 15 residues long. Germline lookup yields CDR1 SEHNR and CDR2 FQNEAQ (reference sequence). The CDR3 spells CASSDQTGGQETQYF. The CDR3 DNA follows: TGTGCCAGCAGCGACCAGACAGGGGGCCAAGAGACCCAGTACTTC.

V and J are TRBV10-3 and TRBJ1-4, with D unresolved. V was cut by 5 bases and J by 6 bases, with 7 bases left in between. CDR1 is ENHRY and CDR2 is SYGVKD in the germline V gene. This CDR3 region has 12 residues. CDR3 nucleotide sequence: TGTGCCATCAGTATGGCAGATGAAAAACTGTTTTTT. It yields the protein CAISMADEKLFF.

The CDR3 loop reads CASSQAGQGNTEAFF. Written as DNA, the CDR3 is TGCGCCAGCAGCCAAGCTGGGCAGGGGAACACTGAAGCTTTCTTT. The chain combines TRBV4-1 with TRBJ1-1; tentative D call: TRBD1 (5 bases). V lost 1 base, J lost 1 base, and 10 bases lay in between. This CDR3 is built from 15 residues. The germline V gene encodes CDR1 MGHRA and CDR2 YSYEKL.

The V gene is TRBV19, the J gene TRBJ2-1; the match to TRBD1 covers 8 bases. V lost 3 bases, J lost 5 bases, and 3 bases stayed unmatched. The CDR3 loop spans 14 amino acids. CDR1 and CDR2 (germline): LNHDA, SQIVND (reference sequence). The CDR3 protein is CASSIRGQNNEQFF. CDR3 DNA: TGTGCCAGTAGTATCAGGGGGCAAAACAATGAGCAGTTCTTC. The entire variable domain, with the rest obtained from reference TRBV19 and TRBJ2-1, is as follows: DGGITQSPKYLFRKEGQNVTLSCEQNLNHDAMYWYRQDPGQGLRLIYYSQIVNDFQKGDIAEGYSVSREKKESFPLTVTSAQKNPTAFYLCASSIRGQNNEQFFGPGTRLTVL.

This clone was seen a single time. The chain recombines TRBV6-5 with TRBJ2-2, with TRBD1 as a possible D gene (6 bases). Trimming left V 0 bases short and J 3 bases short, with 11 bases between. There are 16 residues in the CDR3. Looked up from germline, CDR1 is MNHEY and CDR2 is SVGAGI. As DNA, the CDR3 is TGTGCCAGCAGTTACTCGATGGGGGCCCACACCGGGGAGCTGTTTTTT. It yields the protein CASSYSMGAHTGELFF.

The J gene is TRBJ2-3, the V gene TRBV4-1; D might be TRBD1 (5 bases). The V gene's germline CDR1 is MGHRA and CDR2 YSYEKL. Deletions cut 1 base from V and 3 bases from J, with 8 bases between. The CDR3 contains 14 residues. This CDR3 is CASSQGQLTDTQYF. DNA for the CDR3: TGCGCCAGCAGCCAAGGACAGTTAACAGATACGCAGTATTTT.

The chain combines TRBV4-3 with TRBJ2-1, with 7 bases identical to TRBD1. Looked up from germline, CDR1 is LGHNA and CDR2 is YSLEER. The CDR3 runs 18 residues. V lost 0 bases to trimming and J lost 0 bases; unmatched junction nucleotides: 8. For the CDR3, the DNA is TGCGCCAGCAGCCAAGATCGAGTAGGGGGCCTCTCCTACAATGAGCAGTTCTTC. Translated: CASSQDRVGGLSYNEQFF.

The chain has TRBV2 and TRBJ2-7, with 8 bases identical to TRBD2. V dropped 1 base and J dropped 6; count of bases not matched to a gene: 8. The CDR3 spans 15 residues. Germline lookup yields CDR1 SNHLY and CDR2 FYNNEI. CDR3 in DNA: TGTGCCAGCAGTGAAGACGGGGGGGGTTCTCCCGAGCAGTACTTC. Residues: CASSEDGGGSPEQYF.

The chain couples TRBV23-1 to TRBJ2-1; D remains unclear. TRBV23-1 belongs to the ORF category, with a function that is uncertain. V lost 2 bases and J 5 bases, leaving 7 bases between the germline ends. This CDR3 contains 13 residues. CDR3 nucleotides: TGCGCCAGCAGTCAACGACTCAACAATGAGCAGTTCTTC. Translation: CASSQRLNNEQFF.

This clone occurred a few times. Germline and junction disagree at one end, which may indicate a read error. The chain is built from TRBV6-5 and TRBJ2-2, with D possibly being TRBD1 (6 bases). This CDR3 has 14 residues. CDR1 is MNHEY, CDR2 SVGAGI, per germline. CDR3 sequence: CASNYLGGSGELFF. DNA of the CDR3: TGTGCCAGCAATTACCTTGGGGGCTCCGGGGAGCTGTTTTTT.

This clone was seen only a few times. This chain uses TRBV6-4 with TRBJ2-5; 11 bases fit TRBD2. Germline assignment: CDR1 MRHNA and CDR2 SNTAGT. This CDR3 is 15 amino acids long. J gave up 2 bases and V 3 bases, and 2 bases lay outside the gene matches. CDR3 loop: CASSEVAGGQETQYF. In nucleotides, the CDR3 is TGTGCCAGCAGTGAAGTAGCGGGGGGGCAAGAGACCCAGTACTTC.

This chain uses TRBV28 with TRBJ2-3, with D tentatively TRBD1 (6 bases). CDR1 is MDHEN, CDR2 SYDVKM, per germline. Trimming cost V 6 bases and J 5 bases, with 21 bases left between them. CDR3 length equals 16 residues. The CDR3 loop reads CASSPWGEGVLDTQYF. CDR3 DNA sequence: TGTGCCAGCAGCCCTTGGGGTGAGGGGGTACTAGATACGCAGTATTTT. The full variable domain, completed using reference TRBV28 and TRBJ2-3, is DVKVTQSSRYLVKRTGEKVFLECVQDMDHENMFWYRQDPGLGLRLIYFSYDVKMKEKGDIPEGYSVSREKKERFSLILESASTNQTSMYLCASSPWGEGVLDTQYFGPGTRLTVL.

The chain combines TRBV10-3 with TRBJ2-7; D is unresolved. V lost 4 bases and J lost 6, with 19 bases in between. Per germline, CDR1 ENHRY and CDR2 SYGVKD. This CDR3 contains 15 residues. CDR3 in DNA: TGTGCCATCAGTGTTTCGACCGAACTCCTAGGCGAGCAGTACTTC. Encoded protein: CAISVSTELLGEQYF.

This rearrangement joins TRBV29-1 to TRBJ2-7; the match to TRBD2 covers 11 bases. Germline loops: CDR1 SQVTM, CDR2 ANQGSEA. The CDR3 consists of 17 residues. Germline trimming cut 2 bases from V and 0 bases from J; bases unmatched to any gene: 9. This CDR3 is CSVEKLGSGGDSYEQYF. The CDR3 DNA reads as TGCAGCGTTGAAAAGTTAGGTAGCGGGGGGGACTCCTACGAGCAGTACTTC.